Below, 12 T cell receptor beta chains from the same sample are listed, as sequenced in a study of T cells after somatic rescue of genetic block. Measured with immunoSEQ multiplex PCR; TCRdb has only the in-frame clones, and not every one. The sample carries about 10,000 clones, roughly 81% recorded once. The sequenced sample was peripheral blood mononuclear cells (PBMCs). The receptors here all came from a boy younger than 18.

This chain joins TRBV27 and TRBJ1-1; tentatively, D is TRBD1 (5 bases). This CDR3 has 15 amino acids. Germline V CDR1 and CDR2: MNHEY, SMNVEV (reference sequence). V was cut by 3 bases and J by 7 bases, with 18 bases left in between. Written as DNA, the CDR3 is TGTGCCAGCAGTTTGTACGGGGGGAGAGACAGTGAAGCTTTCTTT. This codes for CASSLYGGRDSEAFF.

The chain is built from TRBV28 and TRBJ1-2; no definite D call. Trimming took off 7 bases at V and 1 base at J, with 16 bases between the two ends. The CDR3 runs 15 residues. CDR1 and CDR2 from the germline V gene are MDHEN and SYDVKM. CDR3 sequence: CASKHSDRINYGYTF. DNA of the CDR3: TGTGCCAGCAAACATTCGGACCGCATTAACTATGGCTACACCTTC.

This chain uses TRBV9 with TRBJ2-3, with D perhaps TRBD2 (5 bases). Germline V CDR1 and CDR2: SGDLS, YYNGEE. This CDR3 has 15 amino acids. V lost 4 bases and J lost 0, with 12 bases in between. The CDR3 loop reads CASSLDQRSTDTQYF. Here the CDR3 DNA reads TGTGCCAGCAGCCTAGACCAGCGGAGCACAGATACGCAGTATTTT.

This sequence joins TRBV5-6 and TRBJ2-5, with TRBD1 identical over 7 bases. The CDR3 has 12 residues. Germline CDR1 reads SGHDT; CDR2 reads YYEEEE. J lost 10 bases, V lost 2 bases, and 5 bases had no gene match. The CDR3 is CASSFLRTGQYF. Here the CDR3 DNA reads TGTGCCAGCAGCTTTCTCAGGACAGGCCAGTACTTC.

The rearrangement uses TRBV6-1 and TRBJ2-5; 11 bases map to TRBD2. The CDR3 sequence is 15 residues long. Losses at the gene ends were 2 bases for V and 2 bases for J; bases not matched to a gene: 1. Germline V gene sequence: CDR1 MNHNS, CDR2 SASEGT. The CDR3 bases are TGTGCCAGCAGTGAACTAGCGGGGGGTCAAGAGACCCAGTACTTC. Translation: CASSELAGGQETQYF.

The chain recombines TRBV11-2 with TRBJ2-5, with D tentatively TRBD2 (6 bases). Trimming left V 3 bases short and J 5 bases short, with 16 bases between. The CDR3 extends over 15 amino acids. In germline, CDR1 is SGHAT, CDR2 FQNNGV. The CDR3 reads CASSFLASAGETQYF. CDR3 nucleotide sequence: TGTGCCAGCAGCTTTTTAGCTAGCGCAGGGGAGACCCAGTACTTC. The full variable domain, in which reference TRBV11-2 and TRBJ2-5 provide the parts outside the CDR3, is EAGVAQSPRYKIIEKRQSVAFWCNPISGHATLYWYQQILGQGPKLLIQFQNNGVVDDSQLPKDRFSAERLKGVDSTLKIQPAKLEDSAVYLCASSFLASAGETQYFGPGTRLLVL.

The chain combines TRBV11-2 with TRBJ2-3, with 7 bases aligning to TRBD2. CDR3 length: 16 residues. The junction had 11 bases not matched to a gene; V was cut back by 5 bases and J by 3 bases. In germline, CDR1 is SGHAT, CDR2 FQNNGV. The CDR3 DNA sequence: TGTGCCAGCAGCCCTTGGGCGGGAGTAATAACAGATACGCAGTATTTT. Translating gives CASSPWAGVITDTQYF.

The chain uses TRBV5-1 and TRBJ1-2; tentatively, D is TRBD1 (6 bases). The germline gives CDR1 SGHRS, CDR2 YFSETQ. This CDR3 spans 15 amino acids. Trimming pared 0 bases from V and 4 bases from J, leaving 13 bases between. The CDR3 nucleotides are TGCGCCAGCAGCTTGGGTCCCCTGGGGGCCTATGGCTACACCTTC. This codes for CASSLGPLGAYGYTF.

By proportion, this clone is medium-sized. The V gene is TRBV2, the J gene TRBJ2-3; no firm D call. The CDR3 has 14 amino acids. In germline, CDR1 is SNHLY, CDR2 FYNNEI. The V and J ends lost 5 bases and 1 base respectively, with 10 bases between them. The CDR3 DNA is TGTGCCAGCAGTTTTCTAGAGGGCACAGATACGCAGTATTTT. As protein: CASSFLEGTDTQYF.

V gene TRBV2 combines with J gene TRBJ2-7; no reliable D call. The CDR3 length is 13 residues. CDR1 and CDR2 from the germline V gene are SNHLY and FYNNEI. With 11 bases removed from V and 1 base from J, the gap between germline ends came to 15 bases. The CDR3 DNA sequence: TGTGCCGCCAGCACCACAGTATCCTACGAGCAGTACTTC. Translated, it gives CAASTTVSYEQYF.

The chain couples TRBV6-4 to TRBJ1-2, with unresolved D. CDR3 length: 14 amino acids. Germline V gives CDR1 MRHNA, CDR2 SNTAGT. The V end lost 3 bases, the J end lost 2 bases, and 10 bases lay between the germline ends. This chain's CDR3 is CASSEQFANYGYTF. The CDR3 region has the DNA TGTGCCAGCAGTGAACAGTTCGCGAACTATGGCTACACCTTC.

The rearrangement joins TRBV19 to TRBJ1-6, with D maybe TRBD1 (5 bases). This CDR3 contains 15 residues. CDR1 LNHDA and CDR2 SQIVND come from the germline V gene (reference sequence). V was trimmed by 4 bases and J by 8 bases, leaving 15 bases between them. The CDR3 loop reads CASSTNPGTHSPLHF. The CDR3 DNA reads as TGTGCCAGTAGTACGAACCCAGGGACCCATTCACCCCTCCACTTT.